A selection of T cell receptor beta chains follows, all from one sample in a study of blood T cell repertoires in COVID-19. Measured with immunoSEQ multiplex PCR; TCRdb has only the in-frame clones, and not every one. The data contain some 200,000 clones, about 87% of them singletons. Sequenced material: peripheral blood. Receptors were obtained from a woman in her 70s with COVID-19, enrolled during active disease. Both conserved end residues are part of each CDR3. Each record gives: clone size, J gene, D gene, V gene, CDR3 DNA, CDR3 protein. A D gene is named only where the DNA matches it firmly. The size entry is marked missing in some rows and otherwise reads once, few, many or a size class.

-,TRBJ2-7,TRBD1,TRBV7-9,TGTGCCAGCAGCATGGACAGGGCCTCCCCTGGTGGGGAGCAGTACTTC,CASSMDRASPGGEQYF
-,TRBJ1-1,-,TRBV2,TGTGCCAGGAACGCCGGGACAACGAACACTGAAGCTTTCTTT,CARNAGTTNTEAFF
-,TRBJ2-5,TRBD2,TRBV4-1,TGCGCCAGCAGCCAAGAATGGCGACTAGCTGAAGAGACCCAGTACTTC,CASSQEWRLAEETQYF
-,TRBJ2-2,TRBD1,TRBV19,TGTGCCAGTAGTATATCCCAGGGGGCGGCCGGGGAGCTGTTTTTT,CASSISQGAAGELFF
-,TRBJ2-5,-,TRBV18,TGTGCCAGCTCACCGTTGGGACTCCCACAAGAGACCCAGTACTTC,CASSPLGLPQETQYF
-,TRBJ1-4,-,TRBV6-2/TRBV6-3,TGTGCCAGCAGCTTTGGACAGCTTGGTAATGAAAAACTGTTTTTT,CASSFGQLGNEKLFF
-,TRBJ1-1,-,TRBV3-1/TRBV3-2,TGTGCCAGCAGCAAACTGGACACTGAAGCTTTCTTT,CASSKLDTEAFF
few,TRBJ1-2,-,TRBV28,TGTGCCAGCAGTTTACAGGCTCGGCAGGGAGGTGGCTACACCTTC,CASSLQARQGGGYTF
-,TRBJ2-7,-,TRBV23-1,TGCGCCAGCAGTCAATATAAGGGGTGGAACGAGCAGTACTTC,CASSQYKGWNEQYF
-,TRBJ1-6,TRBD1,TRBV7-3,TGTGCCAGCAGCTTAGGGACAGAGTTATCCTATAATTCACCCCTCCACTTT,CASSLGTELSYNSPLHF
-,TRBJ1-2,-,TRBV5-1,TGCGCCAGCAGCACCTCCGGCCGGAGCTATGGCTACACCTTC,CASSTSGRSYGYTF
-,TRBJ2-1,TRBD2,TRBV12-5,TGTGCTAGTGGTCCATCGGGACTAGCGTCAAATGAGCAGTTCTTC,CASGPSGLASNEQFF
medium-sized,TRBJ2-7,TRBD2,TRBV7-2,TGTGCCAGCAGCCCGGGGCCGGGAGCGGGAGAGCTCTCCTACGAGCAGTACTTC,CASSPGPGAGELSYEQYF
-,TRBJ1-3,-,TRBV7-8,TGTGCCAGCAGCTTACGGGGGAGGTTTGGCTCTGGAAACACCATATATTTT,CASSLRGRFGSGNTIYF
-,TRBJ2-3,-,TRBV30,TGTGCCTGGAGTAAGGGGGTTCGAGCAGATACGCAGTATTTT,CAWSKGVRADTQYF
-,TRBJ2-7,-,TRBV7-9,TGTGCCAGCAGCTTAGTATCCTACGAGCAGTACTTC,CASSLVSYEQYF
-,TRBJ1-3,-,TRBV6-2/TRBV6-3,TGTGCCAGCAGTTCGAGCGCCTTAAACACCATATATTTT,CASSSSALNTIYF
-,TRBJ2-4,-,TRBV12-2,TGTGCAAGTCGCCCAAAATTACGAGTCGGACTAGCGGAAGCCAAAAACATTCAGTACTTC,CASRPKLRVGLAEAKNIQYF
few,TRBJ2-5,TRBD2,TRBV29-1,TGCAGCGTTCGTAGCGGGAGTCAAGAGACCCAGTACTTC,CSVRSGSQETQYF
-,TRBJ2-3,TRBD1,TRBV2,TGTGCTTACGCAGGGGGCCTGGAGGCAGATACGCAGTATTTT,CAYAGGLEADTQYF
-,TRBJ1-2,-,TRBV12-5,TGTGCTAGTGGTTCCTACTGCACCTTC,CASGSYCTF
-,TRBJ1-2,-,TRBV10-3,TGTGCCATCAGTGAGTCGATACAGGGCTATGGCTACACCTTC,CAISESIQGYGYTF
-,TRBJ2-3,TRBD1,TRBV2,TGTGCCAGCAGAAAACAGGGGGCAGATACGCAGTATTTT,CASRKQGADTQYF
-,TRBJ1-2,-,TRBV12-5,TGTGCTAGTGGTCCTGACGTGGGGCCGGCGATCGGCTACACCTTC,CASGPDVGPAIGYTF
-,TRBJ2-1,-,TRBV4-1,TGCGCCAGCAGCCAAGGTGGGGATAGGGGTGGTGAGCAGTTCTTC,CASSQGGDRGGEQFF
-,TRBJ2-7,-,TRBV5-1,TGCGCCAGCAGTACCGGGACTGGGATCTACGAGCAGTACTTC,CASSTGTGIYEQYF
-,TRBJ1-3,TRBD1,TRBV30,TGTGCCTGGAGTATGACAGGGAACGGAAACACCATATATTTT,CAWSMTGNGNTIYF
once,TRBJ2-1,TRBD2,TRBV29-1,TGCAGCGTGATGACGACTAGCGGGAGGGATAATGAGCAGTTCTTC,CSVMTTSGRDNEQFF
-,TRBJ2-7,TRBD1,TRBV6-5,TGTGCCAGCAGATGGGACAGGGATCACGAGCAGTACTTC,CASRWDRDHEQYF
-,TRBJ2-5,TRBD1,TRBV30,TGTGCCTGTCTCCCGGGGGGACAGGGCCAGACCCAGTACTTC,CACLPGGQGQTQYF
-,TRBJ2-4,TRBD1,TRBV19,TGTGCCAGCCGACCGGTTGGGACAGGGGAAGCCAAAAACATTCAGTACTTC,CASRPVGTGEAKNIQYF
-,TRBJ2-2,TRBD2,TRBV27,TGTGCCAGCAGTTTATACCTAGCGGCGAACACCGGGGAGCTGTTTTTT,CASSLYLAANTGELFF